The 7 T cell receptor beta chains below were found in one sample sequenced in a study of CD8+CD57+ T cells in acquired aplastic anemia. TCR beta VDJ and CDR3 profiling used genomic DNA as template. TCRdb fed the reads into MiXCR, producing one record per CDR3 protein. The sample comprises 250,000 to 350,000 distinct CDR3 sequences, 45% to 65% of which are singletons, and 6.5% to 10% rests with the top ten. Sequencing used sorted CD4+, CD8+, or CD8+CD57+ T cells (not recorded which) from PBMCs. These receptors all come from a human donor with severe aplastic anemia or a healthy control (not recorded which).

The chain recombines TRBV25-1 with TRBJ1-2, with D perhaps TRBD1 (5 bases). Per the germline V gene, CDR1 is MGHDK and CDR2 is SYGVNS. The CDR3 is 17 amino acids. V gave up 5 bases and J gave up 2 bases, with 21 bases separating them. The CDR3: CASSSLTKVGPNYGYTF. The CDR3, as DNA: TGTGCCAGCAGTTCTCTCACAAAGGTGGGACCCAACTATGGCTACACCTTC.

This clonotype showed up many times. The gene calls are TRBV30 and TRBJ2-5; no clear D. Germline-derived CDR1 and CDR2 are GTSNPN and SVGIG (reference sequence). The CDR3 contains 17 residues. V was trimmed by 0 bases and J by 2 bases, leaving 19 bases between them. The CDR3 protein is CAWSVSHPSSFQETQYF. In DNA, the CDR3 is TGTGCCTGGAGTGTAAGCCATCCGAGCTCCTTTCAAGAGACCCAGTACTTC. The full variable domain, completed using reference TRBV30 and TRBJ2-5, is SQTIHQWPATLVQPVGSPLSLECTVEGTSNPNLYWYRQAAGRGLQLLFYSVGIGQISSEVPQNLSASRPQDRQFILSSKKLLLSDSGFYLCAWSVSHPSSFQETQYFGPGTRLLVL.

V is TRBV20-1 and J is TRBJ2-3, with D possibly matching TRBD2 (6 bases). The V end was cut by 6 bases, the J end by 5 bases, with 21 bases between. The V gene's germline CDR1 is DFQATT and CDR2 SNEGSKA (reference sequence). This CDR3 region has 15 residues. DNA of the CDR3: TGCAGTGCGCCAAACCGGGAGCGGATGGAAGATACGCAGTATTTT. Protein product: CSAPNRERMEDTQYF.

This clonotype was detected ten times or more. V gene TRBV4-3 combines with J gene TRBJ1-1; no firm D call. Germline values: CDR1 LGHNA, CDR2 YSLEER. V dropped 4 bases and J dropped 5 bases, with 17 bases sitting between them. There are 15 residues in the CDR3. The CDR3 here is CASSPVIGVGTEAFF. As DNA, the CDR3 is TGCGCCAGCAGCCCTGTAATCGGGGTGGGGACTGAAGCTTTCTTT.

The sample holds a few counts of this clonotype. The V call is TRBV6-1, the J call TRBJ2-2; D is unresolved. The germline V and J ends were trimmed by 2 bases and 7 bases, with 14 bases remaining between them. The V gene's germline CDR1 is MNHNS and CDR2 SASEGT. This CDR3 has 15 amino acids. This chain's CDR3 is CASSEWSVEVGELFF. For the CDR3, the DNA is TGTGCCAGCAGTGAATGGAGCGTCGAAGTCGGGGAGCTGTTTTTT.

This clonotype was recorded a few times. A much larger clone differs by one base, so this may be a read error. J is TRBJ2-3 and V is TRBV7-2; 13 bases match TRBD2. Germline CDR1 reads SGHTA; CDR2 reads FQGNSA. The CDR3 is made up of 15 amino acids. V shed 3 bases and J 14 bases; nucleotides not matched to a gene: 11. CDR3 nucleotides: TGTGCCAGCAGCTTGGGCGGGACTAGCGGGGTTGCGCGGTATTTT. It encodes CASSLGGTSGVARYF.

V and J are TRBV10-1 and TRBJ2-3, with 11 bases matching TRBD2. This CDR3 has 14 amino acids. The germline V gene encodes CDR1 WNHNN and CDR2 SYGVQD (reference sequence). With 2 bases clipped from V and 5 bases from J, the junction kept 0 bases outside the gene matches. CDR3 in DNA: TGCGCCAGCAGTGAGGGACTAGCGGGAGATACGCAGTATTTT. Amino acids: CASSEGLAGDTQYF.